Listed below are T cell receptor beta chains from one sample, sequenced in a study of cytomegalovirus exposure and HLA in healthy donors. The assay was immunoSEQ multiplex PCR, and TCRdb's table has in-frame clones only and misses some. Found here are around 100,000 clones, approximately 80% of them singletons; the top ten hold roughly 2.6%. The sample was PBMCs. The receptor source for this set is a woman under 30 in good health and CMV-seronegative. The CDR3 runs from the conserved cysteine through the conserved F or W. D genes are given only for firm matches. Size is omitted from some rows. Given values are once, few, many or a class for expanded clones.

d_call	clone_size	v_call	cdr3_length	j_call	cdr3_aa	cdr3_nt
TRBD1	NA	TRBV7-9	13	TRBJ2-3	CASRGTGADTQYF	TGTGCCAGCAGGGGGACAGGGGCAGATACGCAGTATTTT
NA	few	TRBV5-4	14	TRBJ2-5	CASSLAGAGETQYF	TGTGCCAGCAGCTTGGCAGGGGCGGGAGAGACCCAGTACTTC
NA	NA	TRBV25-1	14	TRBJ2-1	CASSEASSYNEQFF	TGTGCCAGCAGTGAAGCGAGCTCCTACAATGAGCAGTTCTTC
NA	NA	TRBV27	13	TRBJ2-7	CASSPEGLYEQYF	TGTGCCAGCAGTCCTGAGGGCCTCTACGAGCAGTACTTC
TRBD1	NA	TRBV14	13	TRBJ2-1	CASSQTGGHEQFF	TGTGCCAGCAGCCAAACAGGGGGGCATGAGCAGTTCTTC
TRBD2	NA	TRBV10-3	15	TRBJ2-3	CAISEGGLATDTQYF	TGTGCCATCAGTGAGGGGGGACTAGCGACAGATACGCAGTATTTT
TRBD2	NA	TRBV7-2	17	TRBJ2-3	CASSFLTGGPITDTQYF	TGTGCCAGCAGCTTCTTGACGGGAGGGCCTATCACAGATACGCAGTATTTT
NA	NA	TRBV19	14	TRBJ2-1	CASSIAHSYNEQFF	TGTGCCAGTAGTATTGCACACTCCTACAATGAGCAGTTCTTC
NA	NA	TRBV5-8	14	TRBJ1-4	CASSFGMGNEKLFF	TGTGCCAGCAGCTTCGGGATGGGGAATGAAAAACTGTTTTTT
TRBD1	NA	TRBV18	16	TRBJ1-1	CASSRNRDSWITEAFF	TGTGCCAGCTCACGTAATAGGGACAGCTGGATCACTGAAGCTTTCTTT
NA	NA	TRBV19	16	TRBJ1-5	CASRQGAVYSNQPQHF	TGTGCCAGTAGGCAGGGCGCGGTTTATAGCAATCAGCCCCAGCATTTT
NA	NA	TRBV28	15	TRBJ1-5	CASREGIGGKSPQHF	TGTGCCTCACGGGAAGGCATCGGGGGGAAATCACCCCAGCATTTT
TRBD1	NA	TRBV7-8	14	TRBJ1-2	CASSSSGQGRGYTF	TGTGCCAGCAGCTCATCGGGACAGGGGAGAGGGTACACCTTC
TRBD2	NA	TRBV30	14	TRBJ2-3	CAWRRRGSTDTQYF	TGTGCCTGGAGGAGGCGGGGGAGCACAGATACGCAGTATTTT
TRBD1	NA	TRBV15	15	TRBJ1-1	CATSRATGVNTEAFF	TGTGCCACCAGCAGAGCGACAGGGGTGAACACTGAAGCTTTCTTT
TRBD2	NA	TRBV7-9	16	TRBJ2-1	CASSLSRTSVENEQFF	TGTGCCAGCAGCTTGTCCAGGACTAGCGTAGAAAATGAGCAGTTCTTC
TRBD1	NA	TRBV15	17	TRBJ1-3	CATSRVVTGGSGNTIYF	TGTGCCACCAGCAGAGTTGTCACAGGGGGCTCTGGAAACACCATATATTTT
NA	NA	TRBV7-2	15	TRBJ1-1	CASSRDAVVGAHAFF	TGTGCCAGCAGCAGGGACGCAGTCGTGGGGGCGCATGCTTTCTTT
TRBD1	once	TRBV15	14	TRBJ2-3	CATSTGQDTDTQYF	TGTGCCACCAGCACCGGACAGGACACAGATACGCAGTATTTT
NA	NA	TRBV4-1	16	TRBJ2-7	CASSQDDRGFSYEQYF	TGCGCCAGCAGCCAAGATGATCGAGGTTTCAGCTACGAGCAGTACTTC
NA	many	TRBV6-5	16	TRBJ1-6	CASSYGDRTYNSPLHF	TGTGCCAGCAGTTACGGTGACAGAACGTATAATTCACCCCTCCACTTT
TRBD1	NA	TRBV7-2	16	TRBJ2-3	CASKSGTGISTDTQYF	TGTGCCAGTAAGAGTGGGACAGGAATTAGCACAGATACGCAGTATTTT
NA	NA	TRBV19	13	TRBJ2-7	CASCIGGSHEQYF	TGTGCCAGTTGCATTGGAGGGTCCCACGAGCAGTACTTC
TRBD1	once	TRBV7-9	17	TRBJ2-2	CASSPQVRTGGTGELFF	TGTGCCAGCAGCCCCCAGGTTCGGACAGGGGGAACCGGGGAGCTGTTTTTT
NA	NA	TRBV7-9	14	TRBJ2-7	CASSSGLGGDEQYF	TGTGCCAGCAGCTCAGGGCTGGGTGGCGACGAGCAGTACTTC
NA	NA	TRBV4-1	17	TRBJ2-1	CASSRGGLIVGSNEQFF	TGCGCCAGCAGCCGGGGGGGGCTAATCGTTGGGTCGAATGAGCAGTTCTTC